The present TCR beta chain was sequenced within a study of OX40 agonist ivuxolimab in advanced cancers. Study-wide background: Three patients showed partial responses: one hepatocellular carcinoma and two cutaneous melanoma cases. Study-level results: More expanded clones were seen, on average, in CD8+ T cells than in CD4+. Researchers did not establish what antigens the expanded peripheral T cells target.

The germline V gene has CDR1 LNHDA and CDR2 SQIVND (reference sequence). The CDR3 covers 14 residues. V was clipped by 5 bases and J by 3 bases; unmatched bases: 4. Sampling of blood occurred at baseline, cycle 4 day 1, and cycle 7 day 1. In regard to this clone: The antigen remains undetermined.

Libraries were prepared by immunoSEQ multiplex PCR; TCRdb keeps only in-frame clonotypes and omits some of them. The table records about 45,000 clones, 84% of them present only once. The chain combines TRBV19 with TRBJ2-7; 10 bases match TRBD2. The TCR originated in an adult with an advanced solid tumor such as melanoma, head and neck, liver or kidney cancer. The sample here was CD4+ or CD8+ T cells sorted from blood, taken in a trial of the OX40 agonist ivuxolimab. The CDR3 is CASSEREGLYEQYF. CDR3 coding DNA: TGTGCCAGTAGTGAGCGGGAGGGCCTCTACGAGCAGTACTTC.